Below, 28 T cell receptor beta chains from the same sample are listed, as sequenced in a study of T-cell memory formation after mild COVID-19. TCRdb re-called the 5' RACE reads with MiXCR, one entry per CDR3 protein. Found here are about 84,000 distinct CDR3 sequences, around 13% of them singletons; the top ten hold around 31%. The sequencing input was PBMCs or a T cell subset sorted from them (not recorded which). All receptors come from an adult woman who had mild COVID-19 (a few samples of this study predate the infection). Cell type and time point are not known.

This clonotype was detected only a few times. This chain connects TRBV12-3 or TRBV12-4 to TRBJ2-1; 10 nucleotides align to TRBD1. The ends lost 5 bases at V and 4 bases at J; junction bases unmatched: 5. The CDR3 extends over 15 amino acids. As DNA, the CDR3 is TGTGCCAGCAGTATGACAGGGGGCGGGTACAATGAGCAGTTCTTC. Its translation is CASSMTGGGYNEQFF.

The CDR3 coding sequence is TGTGCCAGCAATGAGGGGCGGCCCCTCGAGCAGTACTTC. Amino acid sequence: CASNEGRPLEQYF. V gene TRBV2 combines with J gene TRBJ2-7, with D perhaps being TRBD1 or TRBD2 (5 bases each). The CDR3 sequence is 13 residues long. Between the trimmed V and J ends, which lost 7 bases and 6 bases, there was a span of 16 bases. Germline CDR1 reads SNHLY; CDR2 reads FYNNEI.

The gene calls are TRBV29-1 and TRBJ2-1, with TRBD2 matching 12 bases. CDR3 length equals 17 residues. CDR1 is SQVTM and CDR2 is ANQGSEA in the germline V gene. The CDR3 protein is CSEIGLAGPATYNEQFF. The CDR3 DNA reads as TGCAGTGAGATCGGACTAGCGGGGCCCGCAACCTACAATGAGCAGTTCTTC.

This clonotype was picked up a small number of times. V and J are TRBV7-9 and TRBJ2-1; TRBD1 matches 9 bases. The CDR3 has 15 amino acids. Trimming took 5 bases from V and 10 from J; bases not matched to a gene: 12. Looked up from germline, CDR1 is SEHNR and CDR2 is FQNEAQ (reference sequence). The CDR3 sequence is CASSGTGTASDEQFF. The CDR3 DNA follows: TGTGCCAGCAGCGGGACAGGGACCGCGTCGGACGAGCAGTTCTTC. Full variable domain (outside the CDR3, taken from reference TRBV7-9 and TRBJ2-1): DTGVSQNPRHKITKRGQNVTFRCDPISEHNRLYWYRQTLGQGPEFLTYFQNEAQLEKSRLLSDRFSAERPKGSFSTLEIQRTEQGDSAMYLCASSGTGTASDEQFFGPGTRLTVL.

This clonotype was observed a handful of times. The rearrangement links TRBV9 to TRBJ2-2; 9 nucleotides align to TRBD2. The CDR3 is 17 residues long. V was clipped by 5 bases and J by 4 bases; unmatched bases: 12. Looked up from germline, CDR1 is SGDLS and CDR2 is YYNGEE. CDR3 residues: CASSHNRAAGGTGELFF. The CDR3 DNA sequence: TGTGCCAGCAGTCACAACAGGGCAGCGGGGGGCACCGGGGAGCTGTTTTTT.

This clonotype came up a few times. This chain connects TRBV30 to TRBJ1-1; 10 bases map to TRBD1. V lost 0 bases to trimming and J lost 6 bases; unmatched junction nucleotides: 7. CDR1 GTSNPN and CDR2 SVGIG come from the germline V gene (reference sequence). The CDR3 length is 15 residues. CDR3 loop: CAWSVLGTGDPEAFF. CDR3 bases: TGTGCCTGGAGTGTACTTGGGACAGGGGATCCTGAAGCTTTCTTT.

The chain's CDR3 is CASSPDLDNEQFF. The CDR3 region has the DNA TGTGCCAGCAGCCCTGACCTTGACAATGAGCAGTTCTTC. The chain uses TRBV7-8 and TRBJ2-1, with D hard to call. CDR1 and CDR2 from the germline V gene are SGHVS and FQNEAQ. V dropped 5 bases and J dropped 5 bases, with 10 bases sitting between them. CDR3 length: 13 residues. The full variable domain, rest sourced from reference TRBV7-8 and TRBJ2-1, is GAGVSQSPRYKVAKRGQDVALRCDPISGHVSLFWYQQALGQGPEFLTYFQNEAQLDKSGLPSDRFFAERPEGSVSTLKIQRTQQEDSAVYLCASSPDLDNEQFFGPGTRLTVL.

Only a few counts were recorded for this clonotype. The chain links TRBV9 to TRBJ2-3, with 9 bases fitting TRBD2. V shed 1 base, J shed 1 base, and the junction held 1 base outside the gene matches. This CDR3 spans 15 amino acids. Germline V lookup: CDR1 SGDLS, CDR2 YYNGEE. CDR3 sequence (DNA): TGTGCCAGCAGCGTACCTAGCGGGGGCACAGATACGCAGTATTTT. Translated, it gives CASSVPSGGTDTQYF.

This clonotype has only a few counts. This chain joins TRBV5-1 and TRBJ2-1, with 9 bases fitting TRBD2. Trimming at V came to 1 base and at J to 5 bases, leaving 13 bases not matched to a gene. Germline V gene sequence: CDR1 SGHRS, CDR2 YFSETQ. This CDR3 has 18 residues. CDR3 region: CASSLLFGSGSADNEQFF. CDR3 coding DNA: TGCGCCAGCAGCTTGTTGTTTGGTAGCGGGAGTGCGGACAATGAGCAGTTCTTC.

This clonotype was seen only a few times. The rearrangement uses TRBV7-8 and TRBJ2-7; 7 bases agree with TRBD1. The CDR3 length is 15 residues. J lost 0 bases, V lost 1 base, and 3 bases had no gene match. In germline, CDR1 is SGHVS, CDR2 FQNEAQ. The CDR3: CASSLGQGDSYEQYF. CDR3 coding DNA: TGTGCCAGCAGCTTAGGGCAGGGGGACTCCTACGAGCAGTACTTC.

The V gene is TRBV29-1, the J gene TRBJ2-3; D is uncertain. The CDR3 spans 14 residues. Trimming shortened V by 4 bases and J by 3 bases, and 14 bases separated the two germline ends. CDR1 SQVTM and CDR2 ANQGSEA come from the germline V gene. DNA of the CDR3: TGCAGCGTTGTAAGTGGGTATAGGACAGATACGCAGTATTTT. It is translated as CSVVSGYRTDTQYF.

This clonotype came up many times. The V call is TRBV5-1, the J call TRBJ2-7; 7 nucleotides align to TRBD1. The germline V gene encodes CDR1 SGHRS and CDR2 YFSETQ. With 4 bases clipped from V and 3 bases from J, the junction kept 7 bases outside the gene matches. The CDR3 loop spans 14 amino acids. CDR3 sequence (DNA): TGCGCCAGCAGCAAGACAGGGTCGGACTACGAGCAGTACTTC. This gives the protein CASSKTGSDYEQYF.

This clonotype was detected a few times. The chain employs TRBV19 and TRBJ2-7; 7 bases line up with TRBD1. Germline CDR1 LNHDA, CDR2 SQIVND (reference sequence). The V and J ends lost 6 bases and 2 bases, in that order; junction bases with no gene match: 7. The CDR3 totals 14 residues. The CDR3 nucleotides read TGTGCCAGTAGAACAGGGGCTGGAACCTACGAGCAGTACTTC. Translation gives CASRTGAGTYEQYF. Variable domain in full (rest from reference TRBV19 and TRBJ2-7): DGGITQSPKYLFRKEGQNVTLSCEQNLNHDAMYWYRQDPGQGLRLIYYSQIVNDFQKGDIAEGYSVSREKKESFPLTVTSAQKNPTAFYLCASRTGAGTYEQYFGPGTRLTVT.

The chain has TRBV7-6 and TRBJ2-7; D may be TRBD1 (5 bases). This CDR3 has 17 residues. From germline, CDR1 is SGHVS and CDR2 FNYEAQ. V gave up 1 base and J gave up 7 bases, with 23 bases separating them. The CDR3 region is CASSLVGQGPQLGEQYF. The CDR3 DNA is TGTGCCAGCAGCTTAGTTGGCCAGGGCCCCCAGTTGGGTGAGCAGTACTTC.

The chain links TRBV4-3 to TRBJ2-7; D uncertain. There are 14 residues in the CDR3. Germline CDR1 reads LGHNA; CDR2 reads YSLEER. Between the trimmed V and J ends, which lost 0 bases and 4 bases, there was a span of 10 bases. CDR3 sequence reads: CASSQEGLNYEQYF. In nucleotides, the CDR3 is TGCGCCAGCAGCCAAGAGGGTCTGAATTACGAGCAGTACTTC.

The rearrangement uses TRBV11-2 and TRBJ2-1; no firm D call. The CDR3 runs to 16 residues. V was pared by 2 bases and J by 3 bases, with 14 bases between. The germline gives CDR1 SGHAT, CDR2 FQNNGV. CDR3 coding DNA: TGTGCCAGCAGCTTATTGTCCCCGGAGTACTACAATGAGCAGTTCTTC. It specifies CASSLLSPEYYNEQFF.

J is TRBJ2-4 and V is TRBV19; 7 bases fit TRBD1. The germline gives CDR1 LNHDA, CDR2 SQIVND (reference sequence). This CDR3 spans 14 amino acids. The J segment lost 5 bases and the V segment lost 5 bases, leaving 6 bases of the junction unmatched. For the CDR3, the DNA is TGTGCCAGTAGTGCGACCGGGACAGAAAACATTCAGTACTTC. Translation: CASSATGTENIQYF.

The genes are TRBV12-3 or TRBV12-4 and TRBJ2-3, with a possible D match to TRBD2 (5 bases). The CDR3 length is 13 residues. V dropped 4 bases and J dropped 6 bases, with 11 bases sitting between them. In DNA, the CDR3 is TGTGCCAGCAGTTCTCGGGGTTGGGATACGCAGTATTTT. Residues: CASSSRGWDTQYF.

This clonotype was observed a few times. The genes are TRBV12-3 or TRBV12-4 and TRBJ1-5; 7 nucleotides line up with TRBD1. The CDR3 extends over 15 amino acids. Unmatched junction bases numbered 15, after V lost 6 bases and J lost 10 bases. The CDR3 bases are TGTGCCAGCAGCCTAGGGACAGCAGTAATGTTACCCCAGCATTTT. As protein: CASSLGTAVMLPQHF.

CDR3 sequence: CASSVGGVGPQHF. Written as DNA, the CDR3 is TGTGCCAGCAGCGTCGGCGGGGTCGGGCCCCAGCATTTT. The chain is built from TRBV9 and TRBJ1-5; D remains ambiguous. Germline CDR1 SGDLS, CDR2 YYNGEE. V dropped 2 bases and J dropped 9 bases, with 12 bases sitting between them. The CDR3 is 13 residues long.

This chain uses TRBV4-3 with TRBJ2-7; TRBD2 is a possible D gene (9 bases). Germline V gene sequence: CDR1 LGHNA, CDR2 YSLEER. CDR3 length: 17 amino acids. V lost 4 bases and J 2 bases, leaving 21 bases between the germline ends. The CDR3 spells CASSLGQGASGTYEQYF. CDR3 sequence (DNA): TGCGCCAGCAGCCTAGGACAGGGCGCTAGCGGGACCTACGAGCAGTACTTC.

In its sample, this clonotype was seen a few times. V gene TRBV29-1 combines with J gene TRBJ2-7; D perhaps matches TRBD2 (6 bases). The CDR3 is made up of 12 amino acids. Germline CDR1 SQVTM, CDR2 ANQGSEA. V was trimmed by 3 bases and J by 4 bases, leaving 10 bases between them. The CDR3, as DNA: TGCAGCGTTGAGTTGGAGGGGTACGAGCAGTACTTC. As protein: CSVELEGYEQYF.

The genes are TRBV10-2 and TRBJ2-7, with D tentatively TRBD1 or TRBD2 (5 bases each). This CDR3 spans 13 amino acids. Germline assignment: CDR1 WSHSY and CDR2 SAAADI. V was pared by 5 bases and J by 2 bases, with 10 bases between. The CDR3 is CASSLGDAYEQYF. CDR3 DNA: TGCGCCAGCAGTCTTGGGGACGCCTACGAGCAGTACTTC.

This sequence joins TRBV7-9 and TRBJ1-1; TRBD1 agrees at 10 bases. The J segment lost 2 bases and the V segment lost 5 bases, leaving 5 bases of the junction unmatched. The CDR3 spans 15 residues. Germline V gene lookup returns CDR1 SEHNR and CDR2 FQNEAQ (reference sequence). Here the CDR3 reads CASSGQGGVNTEAFF. CDR3 nucleotide sequence: TGTGCCAGCAGCGGACAGGGGGGAGTTAACACTGAAGCTTTCTTT.

This clonotype was seen a few times. The gene calls are TRBV7-2 and TRBJ2-1; D call uncertain. The V gene lost 8 bases and the J gene lost 0 bases, with 8 bases spanning the gap. The CDR3 totals 13 residues. Per germline, CDR1 SGHTA and CDR2 FQGNSA. CDR3 in DNA: TGTGCCAGCGACCCGAGCTCCTACAATGAGCAGTTCTTC. Its protein is CASDPSSYNEQFF.

The rearrangement joins TRBV6-5 to TRBJ1-1; D not resolved. The ends were cut back, 1 base at V and 1 base at J, with 7 bases in the middle. This CDR3 comprises 14 residues. Germline values: CDR1 MNHEY, CDR2 SVGAGI. The CDR3 DNA is TGTGCCAGCAGTTACTTAGAGGGGAACACTGAAGCTTTCTTT. This sequence encodes CASSYLEGNTEAFF.

The sample holds a few counts of this clonotype. This chain joins TRBV20-1 and TRBJ1-4; tentative D call: TRBD1 (5 bases). With 0 bases removed from V and 5 bases from J, the gap between germline ends came to 13 bases. The CDR3 extends over 15 amino acids. Looked up from germline, CDR1 is DFQATT and CDR2 is SNEGSKA (reference sequence). CDR3 in DNA: TGCAGTGCTAGAGAGCCGGGACTGACAAATGAAAAACTGTTTTTT. As protein: CSAREPGLTNEKLFF.

This clonotype was counted at least ten times. The chain links TRBV13 to TRBJ2-7, with 7 bases matching TRBD1. CDR3 length: 16 residues. Germline-derived CDR1 and CDR2 are PRHDT and FYEKMQ (reference sequence). Trimming took 5 bases from V and 4 from J; bases not matched to a gene: 14. CDR3 amino acids: CASSQSGTAEMYEQYF. CDR3 DNA sequence: TGTGCCAGCAGCCAGAGTGGGACAGCTGAAATGTACGAGCAGTACTTC.